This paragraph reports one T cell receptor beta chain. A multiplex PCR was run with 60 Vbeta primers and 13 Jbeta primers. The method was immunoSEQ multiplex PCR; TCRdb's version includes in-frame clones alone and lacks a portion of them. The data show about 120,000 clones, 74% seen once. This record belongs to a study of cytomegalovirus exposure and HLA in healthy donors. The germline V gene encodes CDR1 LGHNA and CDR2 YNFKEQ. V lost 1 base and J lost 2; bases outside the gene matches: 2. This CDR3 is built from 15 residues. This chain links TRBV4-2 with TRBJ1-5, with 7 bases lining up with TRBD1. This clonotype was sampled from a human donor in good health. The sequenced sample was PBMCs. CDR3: CASSQVTGGNQPQHF. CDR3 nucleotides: TGTGCCAGCAGCCAAGTTACAGGGGGCAATCAGCCCCAGCATTTT.